The next 20 T cell receptor beta chains were all read from a single sample in a study of shared clonotypes between healthy human individuals. TCRdb keeps only in-frame clones here, not all; method: immunoSEQ multiplex PCR. The sample lists around 1.9 million clones; about 92% were seen once. Naive CD8 populations comprised CD45RO-negative cells positively selected for CCR7, excluding terminally differentiated effector memory CD45RA+ cells. The sequenced sample consisted of naive CD8+ T cells from PBMCs. These receptors were taken from a man younger than 35 in good health. Some clones in this sample may be carry-over from other donors' samples.

The chain is built from TRBV19 and TRBJ2-7; 11 nucleotides line up with TRBD1. This CDR3 has 16 residues. The V and J ends lost 3 bases and 4 bases, in that order; junction bases with no gene match: 8. Germline V gene data show CDR1 as LNHDA and CDR2 as SQIVND (reference sequence). CDR3 in DNA: TGTGCCAGTAGTATCCTGCCGGGACAGGGGGATTACGAGCAGTACTTC. Protein sequence: CASSILPGQGDYEQYF.

The chain carries TRBV2 and TRBJ2-1; D perhaps matches TRBD2 (6 bases). Germline CDR1 reads SNHLY; CDR2 reads FYNNEI. Trimming shortened V by 6 bases and J by 0 bases, and 18 bases separated the two germline ends. The CDR3 consists of 17 residues. CDR3 DNA: TGTGCCAGCAGGGACTACGGGGCTCCCATCTCCTACAATGAGCAGTTCTTC. It encodes CASRDYGAPISYNEQFF.

This chain links TRBV27 with TRBJ2-7; no reliable D call. The V gene's germline CDR1 is MNHEY and CDR2 SMNVEV (reference sequence). Between the trimmed V and J ends, which lost 0 bases and 2 bases, there was a span of 8 bases. The CDR3 contains 14 residues. As DNA, the CDR3 is TGTGCCAGCAGTTTATCTCCCTATGCCTACGAGCAGTACTTC. It codes for CASSLSPYAYEQYF.

V gene TRBV19 combines with J gene TRBJ2-7; possibly TRBD2 for D (6 bases). The V end lost 3 bases, the J end lost 2 bases, and 17 bases lay between the germline ends. Germline V gene data show CDR1 as LNHDA and CDR2 as SQIVND (reference sequence). The CDR3 is 16 residues long. CDR3 loop: CASSMEGSGRAYEQYF. DNA of the CDR3: TGTGCCAGTAGTATGGAGGGGTCAGGGAGAGCCTACGAGCAGTACTTC. Looking up the rest from reference TRBV19 and TRBJ2-7 gives the full variable domain: DGGITQSPKYLFRKEGQNVTLSCEQNLNHDAMYWYRQDPGQGLRLIYYSQIVNDFQKGDIAEGYSVSREKKESFPLTVTSAQKNPTAFYLCASSMEGSGRAYEQYFGPGTRLTVT.

The V call is TRBV7-9, the J call TRBJ2-4, with 13 bases matching TRBD2. The germline CDR1 and CDR2 sequences are SEHNR and FQNEAQ (reference sequence). Germline trimming cut 5 bases from V and 7 bases from J; bases unmatched to any gene: 11. The CDR3 runs 17 residues. DNA for the CDR3: TGTGCCAGCAGCCTAACTGGACTAGCGGGAGAGATTAACATTCAGTACTTC. It specifies CASSLTGLAGEINIQYF.

The V call is TRBV25-1, the J call TRBJ1-3; 9 bases are a match to TRBD1. The CDR3 sequence is 17 residues long. Per germline, CDR1 MGHDK and CDR2 SYGVNS. V shed 3 bases and J 3 bases; nucleotides not matched to a gene: 9. CDR3 region: CASSDPGQGLFGNTIYF. The DNA of the CDR3 is TGTGCCAGCAGTGACCCCGGACAGGGGCTCTTTGGAAACACCATATATTTT.

The rearrangement links TRBV6-1 to TRBJ2-7; D assignment may be TRBD1 or TRBD2 (5 bases each). V lost 7 bases and J lost 3, with 19 bases in between. The CDR3 is 15 residues long. Germline CDR1 and CDR2: MNHNS and SASEGT. This chain's CDR3 is CASKIIQGDDYEQYF. CDR3 nucleotide sequence: TGTGCCAGCAAAATTATCCAGGGAGACGACTACGAGCAGTACTTC.

The chain employs TRBV27 and TRBJ2-7; D remains unclear. The ends were cut back, 5 bases at V and 5 bases at J, with 28 bases in the middle. Germline CDR1 reads MNHEY; CDR2 reads SMNVEV (reference sequence). The CDR3 extends over 18 amino acids. CDR3 in DNA: TGTGCCAGCAGTGAACTTCGGATCCGACGCCCAGAAGTGCACGAGCAGTACTTC. As protein: CASSELRIRRPEVHEQYF.

The J gene is TRBJ1-2, the V gene TRBV29-1; no clear D gene. V gave up 5 bases and J gave up 2 bases, with 15 bases separating them. Germline CDR1 reads SQVTM; CDR2 reads ANQGSEA. The CDR3 runs to 14 residues. CDR3 protein: CSVQDRTENYGYTF. The CDR3 DNA is TGCAGCGTTCAGGACCGGACGGAGAACTATGGCTACACCTTC.

V is TRBV19 and J is TRBJ2-7, with unresolved D. CDR1 LNHDA and CDR2 SQIVND come from the germline V gene (reference sequence). Between the trimmed V and J ends, which lost 3 bases and 5 bases, there was a span of 14 bases. The CDR3 is made up of 14 amino acids. DNA for the CDR3: TGTGCCAGTAGTATTGATTCGGGTGCTAACGAGCAGTACTTC. Translation gives CASSIDSGANEQYF. The variable domain in full, completed from reference TRBV19 and TRBJ2-7, reads DGGITQSPKYLFRKEGQNVTLSCEQNLNHDAMYWYRQDPGQGLRLIYYSQIVNDFQKGDIAEGYSVSREKKESFPLTVTSAQKNPTAFYLCASSIDSGANEQYFGPGTRLTVT.

The chain uses TRBV14 and TRBJ2-7, with 7 bases matching TRBD2. V was pared by 1 base and J by 3 bases, with 3 bases of the junction left unmatched. CDR1 and CDR2 from the germline V gene are SGHDN and FVKESK. This CDR3 spans 14 amino acids. The CDR3 protein is CASSQVRTSYEQYF. As DNA, the CDR3 is TGTGCCAGCAGCCAAGTCAGGACTAGCTACGAGCAGTACTTC.

The chain carries TRBV9 and TRBJ1-6, with D unclear. The CDR3 runs 17 residues. CDR1 is SGDLS and CDR2 is YYNGEE in the germline V gene. Trimming took off 3 bases at V and 10 bases at J, with 23 bases between the two ends. As DNA, the CDR3 is TGTGCCAGCAGCGGAAAGCGGGATGCAGCTAGTTGGTCACCCCTCCACTTT. Encoded protein: CASSGKRDAASWSPLHF.

The V gene is TRBV11-2, the J gene TRBJ1-3; no firm D call. Germline V gene sequence: CDR1 SGHAT, CDR2 FQNNGV. V was shortened by 5 bases and J by 0 bases, with 8 bases between the two germline ends. The CDR3 has 14 residues. Here the CDR3 reads CASSLRNSGNTIYF. In nucleotides, the CDR3 is TGTGCCAGCAGCCTCCGAAACTCTGGAAACACCATATATTTT.

The CDR3 DNA reads as TGTGCCAGCAGCCAGGGACAGGGGATTTGGGTCGAGTATGGCTACACCTTC. Its translation: CASSQGQGIWVEYGYTF. The chain has TRBV13 and TRBJ1-2, with 10 bases matching TRBD1. The germline CDR1 and CDR2 sequences are PRHDT and FYEKMQ (reference sequence). This CDR3 is 17 amino acids long. The ends lost 5 bases at V and 5 bases at J; junction bases unmatched: 14.

Regarding this clone: Other DNA sequences in this specimen translate into the identical CDR3. The V and J genes are TRBV5-6 and TRBJ1-2; 11 bases align to TRBD1. Germline CDR1 SGHDT, CDR2 YYEEEE. This CDR3 contains 15 residues. With 0 bases clipped from V and 4 bases from J, the junction kept 2 bases outside the gene matches. The CDR3 loop reads CASSLGTGGSYGYTF. The CDR3 DNA reads TGTGCCAGCAGCTTGGGGACAGGGGGCTCCTATGGCTACACCTTC.

The chain combines TRBV29-1 with TRBJ1-2; 10 positions match TRBD1. CDR1 and CDR2 from the germline V gene are SQVTM and ANQGSEA. V was clipped by 6 bases and J by 4 bases; unmatched bases: 11. This CDR3 is built from 15 residues. The CDR3 here is CSVTGTGASPYGYTF. For the CDR3, the DNA is TGCAGCGTGACCGGGACAGGGGCGTCACCCTATGGCTACACCTTC.

This chain uses TRBV5-6 with TRBJ2-7; the match to TRBD2 covers 7 bases. Germline V CDR1 and CDR2: SGHDT, YYEEEE. This CDR3 has 14 amino acids. Germline trimming cut 4 bases from V and 2 bases from J; bases unmatched to any gene: 6. CDR3 sequence (DNA): TGTGCCAGCAGCCCGCGGGAGTTACCCTACGAGCAGTACTTC. Its protein product is CASSPRELPYEQYF.

The V gene is TRBV29-1, the J gene TRBJ2-2, with TRBD1 as a possible D gene (5 bases). Trimming removed 2 bases from V and 6 bases from J, with 7 bases in between. The CDR3 extends over 12 amino acids. From germline, CDR1 is SQVTM and CDR2 ANQGSEA. The CDR3 region is CSVEQGPGELFF. For the CDR3, the DNA is TGCAGCGTTGAACAGGGTCCCGGGGAGCTGTTTTTT.

This clone was observed a handful of times. The chain carries TRBV18 and TRBJ2-5; 7 nucleotides agree with TRBD1. The CDR3 has 14 residues. V gave up 2 bases and J gave up 5 bases; unmatched junction bases: 5. The germline gives CDR1 KGHSH, CDR2 LQKENI. The CDR3: CASSPEQGPETQYF. For the CDR3, the DNA is TGTGCCAGCTCACCAGAACAGGGGCCGGAGACCCAGTACTTC.

For this clone: This CDR3 is also generated by other DNA sequences in the sample. This rearrangement joins TRBV9 to TRBJ2-3; unclear D gene. The germline gives CDR1 SGDLS, CDR2 YYNGEE. V was shortened by 0 bases and J by 4 bases, with 6 bases between the two germline ends. The CDR3 totals 13 residues. CDR3 residues: CASSVALADTQYF. In nucleotides, the CDR3 is TGTGCCAGCAGCGTAGCCCTGGCAGATACGCAGTATTTT.